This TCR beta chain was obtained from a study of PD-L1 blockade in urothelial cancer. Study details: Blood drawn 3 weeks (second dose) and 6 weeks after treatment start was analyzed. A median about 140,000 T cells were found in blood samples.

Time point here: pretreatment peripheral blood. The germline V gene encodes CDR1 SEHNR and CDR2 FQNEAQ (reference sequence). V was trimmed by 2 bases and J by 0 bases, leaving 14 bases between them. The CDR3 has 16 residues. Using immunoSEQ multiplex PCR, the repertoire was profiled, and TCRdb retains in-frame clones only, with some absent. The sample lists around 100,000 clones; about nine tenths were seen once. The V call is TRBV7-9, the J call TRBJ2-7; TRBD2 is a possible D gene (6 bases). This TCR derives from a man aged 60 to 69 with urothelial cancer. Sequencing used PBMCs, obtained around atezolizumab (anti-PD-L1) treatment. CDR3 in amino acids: CASSLYGGTNSYEQYF. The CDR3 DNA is TGTGCCAGCAGCTTATATGGCGGGACCAACTCCTACGAGCAGTACTTC.